The entry that follows covers one TCR beta chain sequence. Its antigen is as yet unknown. The data were obtained in a study of regulatory T cells. Patients aged 2 to 39 years had fewer naive T cells. Whole-study findings and limits: Patient repertoires had restricted TRB V-J pairs and skewed V and J usage, most in Tregs. Control CD8+ cells showed a nonsignificant trend toward higher Shannon entropy than patient CD8+ cells.

The primer mix had 52 TRBV and 13 TRBJ primers. Profiling relied on immunoSEQ multiplex PCR, and the TCRdb table lists in-frame clones only, not all of them. The repertoire holds roughly 15,000 clones, about 92% seen once, with more than 25% in the top ten. After removal of 0 bases from V and 0 bases from J, the junction contained 7 bases not matched to a gene. This CDR3 region has 18 residues. Germline V gene sequence: CDR1 LNHNV, CDR2 YYDKDF (reference sequence). The V and J genes are TRBV15 and TRBJ2-1; 8 bases are a match to TRBD2. The origin of this receptor is a person in their late teens or twenties with CD3G deficiency. The source material was CD8+ T cells sorted from blood. The DNA for the CDR3 is TGTGCCACCAGCAGAGAGAGTAGCGGGGTTAGCTCCTACAATGAGCAGTTCTTC. It translates to CATSRESSGVSSYNEQFF.